This T cell receptor beta chain was recovered during a study of blood T cell repertoires in COVID-19 (dated by TCRdb to the early 2020s). General notes on the study: Collaborator samples came from the United States, Italy and Spain and covered acute and convalescent phases of COVID-19. The samples were drawn from the first 160 participants of the ongoing ImmuneRACE study and from some 1,300 subjects provided by 6 global collaborators. Where available, HLA class I and class II types were obtained from metadata supplied by the sample provider rather than from assay-based typing. Sample metadata almost always included a de-identified subject ID, COVID-19 status, age in years and sex. The dataset comprised deeply sampled blood TCRbeta repertoires from subjects exposed to, actively infected with, or recovered from COVID-19. The repertoires were made available in a free public database intended to serve as a resource for research on the immune response to SARS-CoV-2. The material from the prospective study consisted of cDNA or gDNA derived from T cells, B-cell-depleted T cells, or PBMCs. Findings and caveats that apply to the study as a whole: Clinical and demographic metadata were provided uncurated, with the amount varying by source and participant.

In Seattle, one collaborating source enrolled patients while the infection was active and tracked those patients longitudinally over the course of disease. The collaborating institutions used their own protocols to collect whole blood in K2EDTA tubes. For TCRbeta analysis, collaborators shipped samples as frozen whole blood, isolated PBMCs, or DNA extracted from either of those sample types. TCRbeta CDR3 regions were amplified from genomic DNA using the immunoSEQ Assay, a bias-controlled multiplex PCR. As for the original processing: Nucleated cell counts per sample were estimated from amplification of reference gene primers within the assay. Sequence reads were collapsed and filtered to measure the absolute abundance of every unique TCRbeta CDR3 rearrangement. For each sample, productive Simpson clonality was calculated by taking the square root of Simpson's diversity index across productive rearrangements. The immuneACCESS repertoire file appears here via TCRdb, limited to in-frame rearrangements. These files lack a portion of the clones; in checked studies, under half of the deficit traces to unresolved V genes, and the cause of the others is not known. V, J and clone size derive from that table, while D and trimming were established from the DNA sequence. The sample table shows approximately 97,000 clones, and roughly 87% are seen once. Together, the top ten hold approximately 5.6% of the sample.

On this clone: Its antigen specificity is not known. Base quality data are lacking; no much larger clone is found one base away.

Cut back by 7 bases and 0 bases, the V and J ends lie 15 bases apart. The germline V gene encodes CDR1 MDHEN and CDR2 SYDVKM. Inclusive of the bounding cysteine and phenylalanine, the CDR3 is 15 residues long. The retained sequence is limited to the CDR3, 45 bases, with the frame set at the first base. The specimen was peripheral blood. The rearranged chain carries TRBV28 and TRBJ1-1, with the D gene too uncertain to name. The sequence came from a woman aged 50 to 60 with COVID-19, enrolled during active disease. For the CDR3, the sequence is CASNIWGGLNTEAFF. The bases read TGTGCCAGCAACATTTGGGGAGGCCTGAACACTGAAGCTTTCTTT.